This T cell receptor beta chain was recorded in a study of cytotoxic CD8 clonotypes in ibrutinib-treated CLL (dated by TCRdb to about 2021). Context from the whole study: In this cohort, around 15 patients were treatment-naive and roughly 10 were relapsed/refractory, while approximately 18 had unmutated IGHV. Response samples were taken after a median of around 13 months on treatment, ranging from about 6 to 40 months. Patients were still on ibrutinib when every remission and progressive disease sample was collected. Cryopreserved peripheral blood mononuclear cells were collected at three points: before therapy, at response, and at either sustained remission or disease progression. An average of roughly 250,000 productive templates and roughly 94,000 productive rearrangements was obtained per sample. Of the 80 to 95 participants in the trial, about two dozen had longitudinal samples available. Partial responses were observed in some 24 patients and complete responses in 2; after a median follow-up of 68 months, remission was maintained in some 14 patients and progression was observed in around twelve. On the study overall, not on this receptor specifically: At ibrutinib response clonality went up, during sustained remission it held steady, and at progression it dropped back toward baseline. Public clonotypes were rare and either shrank or stayed stable during treatment, and the rise in clonality at ibrutinib response reflected expansion of private clonotypes. At baseline, clonality was higher than in age-matched healthy donors and showed a strong correlation with circulating CD8+ T-cell counts. Sampling times were not matched between sustained-remission and progressing patients, and lymph node repertoires were not studied.

What the time point label conveys for this sample: 12 to 13 months on ibrutinib. Roughly 1.8 micrograms of genomic DNA were extracted from cryopreserved PBMCs for TCR beta library preparation. Longitudinal blood samples from CLL patients on ibrutinib monotherapy underwent high-throughput TCR beta sequencing. The patients were enrolled in a single-center, open-label phase 2 trial of ibrutinib monotherapy. On this clone itself: The antigen this receptor binds is unknown. Base-call qualities are not available, and no considerably larger clone is one nucleotide away.

V loses 0 bases of germline sequence and J loses 3 bases, and the interval between the two ends is 9 bases. CDR1 is given as KGHSH and CDR2 as LQKENI, both from the germline V gene. The CDR3 spans 14 residues, from the cysteine through the phenylalanine. The entry retains the CDR3 DNA only, 42 bases that are in frame from base 1. A MiSeq instrument was used for deep resolution sequencing, which targeted depths ranging from 1 in 1 million up to 1 in 200,000 T cells, with coverage averaging 10x for each clonotype. The immunoSEQ hsTCRB Kit was used to generate the TCR beta libraries. Regarding the original processing steps: The data were analyzed with ImmunoSEQ Analyzer and ImmunoSEQ Data Assistant, and V, D and J gene assignments followed IMGT definitions. Clonality, with values ranging from 0 to 1, was calculated as one minus the normalized Shannon entropy of productive rearrangement frequencies. Public clonotype analysis was restricted to overrepresented clonotypes comprising at least 0.05% of each patient's repertoire. About a dozen age-matched healthy donor repertoires from immuneACCESS were used as controls for clonality. In its TCRdb copy, this immuneACCESS table keeps in-frame sequences only and misses some clones. Where compared with another copy, unresolved V genes explain less than half of these, and the others have no known cause. V, J and clone size reflect that table, while D and trimming were determined from the DNA. A total of 110,000 to 150,000 clones appear in this sample, around three quarters of them only once. In total, the top ten clones hold 13% of the sample.

Recombination connected TRBV18 to TRBJ2-7; no D segment can be confidently identified. Sample: PBMCs, taken after 12 months of ibrutinib treatment. This receptor was identified in a human donor with chronic lymphocytic leukemia. The CDR3 reads as follows: CASSPPSAVYEQYF. The nucleotide sequence is TGTGCCAGCTCACCACCGTCGGCAGTCTACGAGCAGTACTTC.